This T cell receptor (beta chain) was retrieved from a study of CD8+CD57+ T cells in acquired aplastic anemia. General study findings and limits: Overlap between patients and controls comprised about 28 CD8+ CDR3 sequences.

V was clipped by 6 bases and J by 3 bases, with 14 bases between them. The CDR3 loop spans 15 amino acids. Germline-derived CDR1 and CDR2 are MNHNS and SASEGT. CDR3 and TCR beta VDJ profiling relied on a genomic DNA template. Via MiXCR, TCRdb re-called the reads, giving one row per CDR3 protein. The repertoire holds 120,000 or so distinct CDR3 sequences, almost 40% seen once, with more than 2.5% in the top ten. As concerns this clonotype: Its specificity is not known.

Selection for sequencing was limited to patients who had shown CD8+CD57+ cell expansion by flow cytometry. This receptor was taken from a human donor with aplastic anemia. The chain uses TRBV6-1 and TRBJ1-4; D gene ambiguous. Sequencing was done on a sample of sorted CD4+, CD8+, or CD8+CD57+ T cells (not recorded which) from PBMCs. This chain's CDR3 is CASSVALGSNEKLFF. DNA of the CDR3: TGTGCCAGCAGCGTAGCGTTAGGGTCTAATGAAAAACTGTTTTTT.